This T cell receptor beta chain is from a study of cytomegalovirus exposure and HLA in healthy donors. Germline-derived CDR1 and CDR2 are SEHNR and FQNEAQ (reference sequence). The CDR3 runs to 16 residues. V shed 0 bases and J 4 bases; nucleotides not matched to a gene: 2. This PCR relied on a set of 60 Vbeta primers and 13 Jbeta primers. Measured with immunoSEQ multiplex PCR; TCRdb has only the in-frame clones, and not every one. In the table there are fewer than 200,000 clones, roughly 79% of which are singletons. Of note for this clone: The antigen is unknown.

Regarding the study as a whole: It is likely that the observed cluster of highly shared sequence variants was a sequencing artifact. The classifier reportedly diagnosed cytomegalovirus status with high specificity and sensitivity. No immune exposure information besides CMV serostatus was available.

The clonotype originates from a woman between 18 and 30 years old in good health and CMV-seropositive. Sequenced input: PBMCs. The genes are TRBV7-9 and TRBJ2-2, with 10 bases that match TRBD1. The CDR3 reads CASSLARDRGTGELFF. In DNA form, the CDR3 reads TGTGCCAGCAGCTTAGCGCGGGACAGGGGCACCGGGGAGCTGTTTTTT.